A selection of T cell receptor beta chains follows, all from one sample in a study of PD-1 blockade in classical Hodgkin lymphoma. Sequenced by immunoSEQ multiplex PCR; TCRdb stores in-frame clones only, minus some. Counted here are about 25,000 clones, 80% occurring once; the ten biggest clones make up 6.5% to 7%. Sequenced material: peripheral blood mononuclear cells (PBMCs), taken at baseline. The receptor source for this set is a human donor with classical Hodgkin lymphoma. Each CDR3 is given with its conserved first and last residue. The D gene is left open where the match is weak. Size is omitted from some rows. Given values are once, few, many or a class for expanded clones.

CDR3	DNA	D	size	V	J
CASSFWDRDTNIQYF	TGTGCCAGCAGCTTCTGGGACAGGGACACAAACATTCAGTACTTC	TRBD1	-	TRBV5-4	TRBJ2-4
CATSRDLGDEETQYF	TGTGCCACCAGCAGAGATCTGGGGGACGAAGAGACCCAGTACTTC	-	-	TRBV15	TRBJ2-5
CASSSWTGDKETQYF	TGTGCCAGCAGTTCTTGGACAGGGGATAAGGAGACCCAGTACTTC	TRBD1	-	TRBV28	TRBJ2-5
CASSYGSDTQYF	TGTGCCAGCAGTTACGGGTCAGATACGCAGTATTTT	-	-	TRBV6-6	TRBJ2-3
CASSLGLTSGGANEQFF	TGTGCCAGCAGCTTAGGCCTGACTAGCGGGGGGGCCAATGAGCAGTTCTTC	TRBD2	-	TRBV11-3	TRBJ2-1
CASRADHQETQYF	TGTGCCAGCAGGGCAGACCACCAAGAGACCCAGTACTTC	-	-	TRBV2	TRBJ2-5
CAISEASYEQYF	TGTGCCATCAGTGAGGCCTCCTACGAGCAGTACTTC	-	-	TRBV10-3	TRBJ2-7
CASSLAPPTGVQPYEQYF	TGTGCCAGCAGCTTAGCGCCCCCTACAGGGGTCCAGCCCTACGAGCAGTACTTC	TRBD1	once	TRBV7-6	TRBJ2-7
CASNSGPQNSGANVLTF	TGCGCCAGCAACTCCGGGCCACAAAACTCTGGGGCCAACGTCCTGACTTTC	-	-	TRBV10-2	TRBJ2-6
CASSLEGLAGLETQYF	TGTGCCAGCAGCTTAGAGGGACTAGCGGGGTTGGAGACCCAGTACTTC	TRBD2	-	TRBV11-2	TRBJ2-5
CASRGTRGGKLFF	TGTGCCAGCCGGGGGACCCGAGGAGGAAAACTGTTTTTT	-	-	TRBV19	TRBJ1-4
CASSFGVLGGQEQFF	TGTGCCAGCAGCTTTGGGGTATTGGGGGGCCAAGAGCAGTTCTTC	-	-	TRBV11-2	TRBJ2-1
CASSLVGRASPYEQYF	TGTGCCAGCAGCTTGGTAGGCAGGGCCTCTCCCTACGAGCAGTACTTC	-	-	TRBV7-2	TRBJ2-7
CASSDRDRVNSPLHF	TGTGCCAGCAGTGACCGGGACAGGGTGAATTCACCCCTCCACTTT	TRBD1	-	TRBV25-1	TRBJ1-6
CASSAEVPGELFF	TGTGCCAGCTCTGCAGAAGTCCCCGGGGAGCTGTTTTTT	-	-	TRBV18	TRBJ2-2
CASSLGFQGREKLFF	TGTGCCAGCAGCTTAGGGTTCCAGGGACGGGAAAAACTGTTTTTT	-	few	TRBV7-9	TRBJ1-4
CASSVSGQGAEAFF	TGTGCCAGCAGCGTGTCCGGGCAGGGGGCTGAGGCTTTCTTT	TRBD1	-	TRBV9	TRBJ1-1
CASSLWGAGEQYF	TGTGCCAGCAGCTTGTGGGGGGCGGGGGAGCAGTACTTC	-	-	TRBV5-4	TRBJ2-7
CASSSIGQLPYNEQFF	TGTGCCAGCAGCTCGATTGGGCAACTCCCTTACAATGAGCAGTTCTTC	-	-	TRBV5-6	TRBJ2-1
CASSWGDRDSIFSPLHF	TGTGCCAGCAGCTGGGGGGACAGGGATTCAATTTTTTCACCCCTCCACTTT	TRBD1	-	TRBV11-2	TRBJ1-6
CASSYSWTGSHYTF	TGTGCCAGCAGTTACTCCTGGACAGGGAGTCACTACACCTTC	TRBD1	-	TRBV6-5	TRBJ1-2
CASSLSTGVETQYF	TGTGCCAGCAGTTTATCGACAGGGGTGGAGACCCAGTACTTC	TRBD1	-	TRBV27	TRBJ2-5
CASSIEISGTGDYGYTF	TGTGCCAGTAGTATAGAGATCTCCGGGACAGGAGACTATGGCTACACCTTC	TRBD1	-	TRBV19	TRBJ1-2
CASSPDGNTEAFF	TGTGCCAGCAGCCCGGACGGTAACACTGAAGCTTTCTTT	-	-	TRBV7-9	TRBJ1-1
CASSQRIGLAGALAKNIQYF	TGTGCCAGCAGCCAACGAATTGGACTAGCGGGGGCGCTAGCCAAAAACATTCAGTACTTC	TRBD2	-	TRBV14	TRBJ2-4
CATQEGSNYGYTF	TGTGCCACTCAAGAGGGGTCTAACTATGGCTACACCTTC	-	once	TRBV10-3	TRBJ1-2
CASSLGRQYGYTF	TGTGCCAGCAGCTTAGGTCGGCAGTATGGCTACACCTTC	-	-	TRBV7-6	TRBJ1-2
CATEQIDTQYF	TGTGCCACCGAACAGATAGATACGCAGTATTTT	-	-	TRBV28	TRBJ2-3
CASSARQGGNYGYTF	TGTGCCAGCAGCGCCCGACAGGGTGGGAACTATGGCTACACCTTC	-	-	TRBV21-1	TRBJ1-2
CASSPVGSRSSYNEQFF	TGCGCCAGCAGCCCCGTGGGCAGCAGGAGCTCCTACAATGAGCAGTTCTTC	-	-	TRBV5-1	TRBJ2-1
CAWSVRGVTVRF	TGTGCCTGGAGTGTACGCGGGGTTACAGTCCGCTTC	-	-	TRBV30	TRBJ2-7
CASSSGLAGDTQYF	TGTGCCAGCAGCTCGGGACTAGCGGGGGATACGCAGTATTTT	TRBD2	-	TRBV5-6	TRBJ2-3
CASSLVQGGNSPLHF	TGTGCCAGCAGCCTAGTACAGGGTGGAAATTCACCCCTCCACTTT	-	-	TRBV14	TRBJ1-6
CASSWGPGQGFYEQYF	TGTGCCAGCAGTTGGGGGCCGGGACAGGGTTTCTACGAGCAGTACTTC	TRBD1	-	TRBV28	TRBJ2-7
CASSLDVGGGDEQYF	TGTGCCAGCAGCTTAGACGTGGGAGGAGGGGACGAGCAGTACTTC	-	few	TRBV11-2	TRBJ2-7
CASSRGDSPGETQYF	TGCGCCAGCAGCCGCGGGGACAGCCCGGGAGAGACCCAGTACTTC	-	-	TRBV4-3	TRBJ2-5
CASSYPRLGEQFF	TGTGCCAGCAGTTACCCCCGACTGGGTGAGCAGTTCTTC	-	-	TRBV6-8	TRBJ2-1
CASRPRGRRNTEAFF	TGTGCCAGCAGACCCAGGGGCCGCAGGAACACTGAAGCTTTCTTT	-	-	TRBV28	TRBJ1-1
CSASRTEAFF	TGCAGTGCTAGTCGCACTGAAGCTTTCTTT	-	few	TRBV20-1	TRBJ1-1
CASKGERVETQYF	TGCGCCAGCAAAGGTGAGAGGGTGGAGACCCAGTACTTC	-	-	TRBV5-1	TRBJ2-5
CASSPRIGGGPSQKDEQYF	TGTGCCAGCAGCCCCCGAATAGGGGGGGGGCCTTCCCAAAAGGACGAGCAGTACTTC	-	-	TRBV9	TRBJ2-7
CASSDKKGVYGYTF	TGCGCCAGCAGTGATAAAAAGGGAGTCTATGGCTACACCTTC	-	-	TRBV10-2	TRBJ1-2
CASSQNGGGANTGELFF	TGTGCCAGCAGCCAAAACGGCGGGGGGGCGAACACCGGGGAGCTGTTTTTT	TRBD2	-	TRBV7-2	TRBJ2-2
CASSRTDNSNQPQHF	TGTGCCAGCAGCAGGACAGATAATAGCAATCAGCCCCAGCATTTT	-	once	TRBV21-1	TRBJ1-5
CASSHQDRGLAGELFF	TGTGCCAGCAGCCACCAGGACAGGGGCCTTGCCGGGGAGCTGTTTTTT	TRBD1	few	TRBV5-8	TRBJ2-2
CASSFRGLTGELFF	TGTGCCAGCAGCTTCAGGGGGTTGACCGGGGAGCTGTTTTTT	TRBD1	-	TRBV7-2	TRBJ2-2
CAARGGANTGELFF	TGTGCCGCCCGAGGGGGCGCGAACACCGGGGAGCTGTTTTTT	TRBD1	-	TRBV10-3	TRBJ2-2
CSAVPRDRTYEQYF	TGCAGCGCCGTTCCTCGAGACAGGACTTACGAGCAGTACTTC	-	-	TRBV29-1	TRBJ2-7
CASSIVAGLEVSETQYF	TGTGCCAGTAGTATAGTGGCGGGACTAGAAGTGTCAGAGACCCAGTACTTC	TRBD2	-	TRBV19	TRBJ2-5
CASSPGGGSPLHF	TGTGCCAGCTCACCAGGGGGGGGTTCACCCCTCCACTTT	-	few	TRBV18	TRBJ1-6
CASSYTRDRGWDEQFF	TGCGCCAGCAGTTATACCCGGGACAGGGGATGGGATGAGCAGTTCTTC	TRBD1	-	TRBV10-1	TRBJ2-1
CASSYSGQPPYEQYF	TGTGCCAGCAGTTACTCCGGACAGCCTCCCTACGAGCAGTACTTC	-	-	TRBV6-6	TRBJ2-7
CASSTQGSTDTQYF	TGTGCCAGTAGTACTCAGGGTAGCACAGATACGCAGTATTTT	-	-	TRBV19	TRBJ2-3